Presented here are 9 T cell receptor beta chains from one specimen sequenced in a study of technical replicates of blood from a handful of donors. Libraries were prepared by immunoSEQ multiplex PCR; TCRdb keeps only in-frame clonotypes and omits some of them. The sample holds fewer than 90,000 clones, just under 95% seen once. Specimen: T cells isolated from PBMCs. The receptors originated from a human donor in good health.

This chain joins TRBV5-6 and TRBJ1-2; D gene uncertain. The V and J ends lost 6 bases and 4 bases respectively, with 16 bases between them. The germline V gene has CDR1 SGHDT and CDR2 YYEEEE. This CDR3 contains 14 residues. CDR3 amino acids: CASTPWGGSYGYTF. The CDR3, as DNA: TGTGCCAGCACCCCTTGGGGAGGGTCCTATGGCTACACCTTC. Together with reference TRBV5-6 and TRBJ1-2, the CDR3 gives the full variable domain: DAGVTQSPTHLIKTRGQQVTLRCSPKSGHDTVSWYQQALGQGPQFIFQYYEEEERQRGNFPDRFSGHQFPNYSSELNVNALLLGDSALYLCASTPWGGSYGYTFGSGTRLTVV.

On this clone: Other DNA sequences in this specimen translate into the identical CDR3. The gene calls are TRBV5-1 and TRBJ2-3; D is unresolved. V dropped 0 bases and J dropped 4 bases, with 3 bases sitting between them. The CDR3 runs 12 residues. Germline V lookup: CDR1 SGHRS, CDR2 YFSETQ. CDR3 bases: TGCGCCAGCAGCTTGGCGGCAGATACGCAGTATTTT. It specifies CASSLAADTQYF.

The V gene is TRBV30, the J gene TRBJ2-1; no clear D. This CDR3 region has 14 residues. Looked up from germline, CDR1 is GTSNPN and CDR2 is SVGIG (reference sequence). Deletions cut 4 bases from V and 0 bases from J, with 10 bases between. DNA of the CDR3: TGTGCCTGGACCTTGGTTAGCTCCTACAATGAGCAGTTCTTC. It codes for CAWTLVSSYNEQFF. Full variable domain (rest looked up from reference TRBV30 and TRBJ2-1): SQTIHQWPATLVQPVGSPLSLECTVEGTSNPNLYWYRQAAGRGLQLLFYSVGIGQISSEVPQNLSASRPQDRQFILSSKKLLLSDSGFYLCAWTLVSSYNEQFFGPGTRLTVL.

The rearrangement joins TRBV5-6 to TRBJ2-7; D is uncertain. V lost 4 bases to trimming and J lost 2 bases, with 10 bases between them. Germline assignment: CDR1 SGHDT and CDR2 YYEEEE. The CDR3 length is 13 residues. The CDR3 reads CASSGLLTYEQYF. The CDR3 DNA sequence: TGTGCCAGCAGCGGCCTACTAACCTACGAGCAGTACTTC.

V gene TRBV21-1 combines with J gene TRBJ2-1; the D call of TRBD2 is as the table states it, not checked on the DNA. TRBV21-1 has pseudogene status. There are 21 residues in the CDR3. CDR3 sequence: CASSKGLRGLAGSRIYNEQFF. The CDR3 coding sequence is TGTGCCAGCAGCAAAGGACTAAGAGGACTAGCGGGAAGCCGAATCTACAATGAGCAGTTCTTC.

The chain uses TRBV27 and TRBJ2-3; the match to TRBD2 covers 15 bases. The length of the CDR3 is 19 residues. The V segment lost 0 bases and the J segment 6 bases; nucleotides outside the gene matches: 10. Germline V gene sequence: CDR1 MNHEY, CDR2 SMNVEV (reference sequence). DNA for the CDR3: TGTGCCAGCAGTTTATCCCCTCCGGGACTAGCGGGGGGTCCTGATACGCAGTATTTT. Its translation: CASSLSPPGLAGGPDTQYF.

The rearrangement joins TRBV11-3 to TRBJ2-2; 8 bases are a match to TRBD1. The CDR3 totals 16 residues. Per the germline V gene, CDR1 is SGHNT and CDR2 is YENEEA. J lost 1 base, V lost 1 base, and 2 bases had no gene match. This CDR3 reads CASSLGTGGNTGELFF. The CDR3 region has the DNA TGTGCCAGCAGCTTAGGTACAGGGGGGAACACCGGGGAGCTGTTTTTT. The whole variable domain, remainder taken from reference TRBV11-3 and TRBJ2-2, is EAGVVQSPRYKIIEKKQPVAFWCNPISGHNTLYWYLQNLGQGPELLIRYENEEAVDDSQLPKDRFSAERLKGVDSTLKIQPAELGDSAVYLCASSLGTGGNTGELFFGEGSRLTVL.

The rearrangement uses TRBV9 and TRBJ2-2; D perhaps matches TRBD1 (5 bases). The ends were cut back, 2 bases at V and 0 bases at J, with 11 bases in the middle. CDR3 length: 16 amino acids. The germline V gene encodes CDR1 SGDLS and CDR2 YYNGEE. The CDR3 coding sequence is TGTGCCAGCAGCGTTCTGGGGCACGCGAACACCGGGGAGCTGTTTTTT. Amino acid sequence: CASSVLGHANTGELFF.

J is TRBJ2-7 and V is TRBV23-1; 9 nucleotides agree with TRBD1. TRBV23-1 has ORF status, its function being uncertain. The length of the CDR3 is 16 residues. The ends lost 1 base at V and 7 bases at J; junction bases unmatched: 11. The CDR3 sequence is CASSQFPTQGAGEQYF. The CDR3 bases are TGCGCCAGCAGTCAATTCCCCACACAGGGGGCGGGGGAGCAGTACTTC.